A single sample gave rise to the 20 T cell receptor beta chains below, sequenced in a study of blood T cell repertoires in COVID-19. The protocol was immunoSEQ multiplex PCR, while the TCRdb copy is restricted to in-frame clones and leaves out a portion. Found here are about 310,000 clones, around 91% of them singletons; the top ten hold about 9.9%. Source material: PBMCs or T cells enriched from blood (not recorded which). The receptors come from a woman aged 40 to 50 who had recovered from COVID-19.

As for this clone: The same CDR3 is also encoded by other DNA sequences in this sample. This chain links TRBV25-1 with TRBJ2-7; possible D gene TRBD1, 6 bases. This CDR3 region has 12 residues. V lost 6 bases to trimming and J lost 4 bases, with 10 bases between them. Germline V CDR1 and CDR2: MGHDK, SYGVNS. CDR3: CASSLTGYEQYF. CDR3 DNA: TGTGCCAGCAGCCTGACAGGATACGAGCAGTACTTC.

The gene calls are TRBV4-1 and TRBJ2-3; 13 bases line up with TRBD2. V gave up 0 bases and J gave up 1 base; unmatched junction bases: 1. The CDR3 has 17 residues. Germline V gene sequence: CDR1 MGHRA, CDR2 YSYEKL. CDR3 protein: CASSQEGLAGRTDTQYF. The DNA for the CDR3 is TGCGCCAGCAGCCAAGAGGGACTAGCGGGACGCACAGATACGCAGTATTTT.

This sequence joins TRBV5-4 and TRBJ1-1, with D possibly matching TRBD1 (6 bases). This CDR3 comprises 14 residues. Trimming took 3 bases from V and 6 from J, leaving 15 bases between them. The V gene's germline CDR1 is SGHNT and CDR2 YYREEE (reference sequence). Written as DNA, the CDR3 is TGTGCCAGCAGCTCCTTTCGGGGGGCACCTGAAGCTTTCTTT. It yields the protein CASSSFRGAPEAFF.

The CDR3: CASSLVGGGNTGELFF. The CDR3 nucleotides read TGTGCCAGCAGCTTAGTGGGCGGGGGGAACACCGGGGAGCTGTTTTTT. This chain uses TRBV7-2 with TRBJ2-2; 7 positions match TRBD2. CDR1 and CDR2 from the germline V gene are SGHTA and FQGNSA. The ends lost 1 base at V and 1 base at J; junction bases unmatched: 3. CDR3 size: 16 residues.

This chain connects TRBV29-1 to TRBJ2-5; 7 bases line up with TRBD1. CDR3 size: 12 residues. V lost 4 bases to trimming and J lost 9 bases; unmatched junction nucleotides: 8. Germline V gene lookup returns CDR1 SQVTM and CDR2 ANQGSEA. The CDR3 DNA reads TGCAGCGTTGTATTTTTACAGGGGCCCCAGTACTTC. As protein: CSVVFLQGPQYF.

The chain's CDR3 is CASSLVPHRQGASSVDTEAFF. CDR3 nucleotides: TGCGCCAGCAGCTTGGTACCGCACAGACAGGGGGCTAGTTCCGTCGACACTGAAGCTTTCTTT. The gene calls are TRBV5-1 and TRBJ1-1; 10 bases fit TRBD1. Trimming at V came to 0 bases and at J to 3 bases, leaving 20 bases not matched to a gene. This CDR3 is 21 amino acids long. The germline V gene has CDR1 SGHRS and CDR2 YFSETQ.

This clone was picked up one time. The chain employs TRBV19 and TRBJ2-1; a possible D gene is TRBD2 (5 bases). This CDR3 spans 13 amino acids. Germline CDR1 reads LNHDA; CDR2 reads SQIVND (reference sequence). Trimming took off 0 bases at V and 9 bases at J, with 9 bases between the two ends. The chain's CDR3 is CASSIDLGSEQFF. CDR3 nucleotide sequence: TGTGCCAGTAGTATAGATCTAGGGAGTGAGCAGTTCTTC.

The gene calls are TRBV2 and TRBJ2-1; 11 bases map to TRBD2. Germline CDR1 is SNHLY and CDR2 is FYNNEI. V lost 7 bases and J lost 9; bases outside the gene matches: 8. This CDR3 spans 14 amino acids. Here the CDR3 reads CASNRLAGFSEQFF. Here the CDR3 DNA reads TGTGCCAGCAACCGACTAGCGGGATTTAGTGAGCAGTTCTTC.

The gene calls are TRBV5-4 and TRBJ2-7; the match to TRBD2 covers 7 bases. J lost 9 bases, V lost 2 bases, and 5 bases had no gene match. CDR3 length equals 12 residues. Per the germline V gene, CDR1 is SGHNT and CDR2 is YYREEE (reference sequence). The CDR3 nucleotides read TGTGCCAGCAGCTTCCGGGGAGGGAGGCAGTACTTC. Translation: CASSFRGGRQYF.

In its sample, this clone was seen once. The CDR3 nucleotides read TGTGCCTGGAGCCTCGACTGGAGCTCCTACAATGAGCAGTTCTTC. As protein: CAWSLDWSSYNEQFF. The chain links TRBV30 to TRBJ2-1; D not certain. Germline values: CDR1 GTSNPN, CDR2 SVGIG (reference sequence). The CDR3 has 15 amino acids. V was clipped by 3 bases and J by 0 bases, with 12 bases between them.

V usage is TRBV21-1 and J usage is TRBJ2-7; TRBD1, the table's D call, lacks a check against the DNA. TRBV21-1 is a pseudogene segment. This CDR3 has 15 residues. The CDR3 DNA follows: TGTGCCAGCAGAGGAGCGGGACAGGGGGATTACGAGCAGTACTTC. It encodes CASRGAGQGDYEQYF.

V gene TRBV3-1 (or the pseudogene TRBV3-2) combines with J gene TRBJ1-1; D not resolved. Between the trimmed V and J ends, which lost 0 bases and 5 bases, there was a span of 13 bases. The CDR3 runs 15 residues. CDR1 is LGHDT, CDR2 YNNKEL, per germline (reference sequence). The DNA for the CDR3 is TGTGCCAGCAGCCAAGATGAGGGAATTTGGACTGAAGCTTTCTTT. Translation: CASSQDEGIWTEAFF.

The chain combines TRBV19 with TRBJ1-2; maybe TRBD1 (5 bases). The V gene's germline CDR1 is LNHDA and CDR2 SQIVND (reference sequence). Between the trimmed V and J ends, which lost 4 bases and 4 bases, there was a span of 13 bases. The CDR3 contains 14 residues. The CDR3 sequence: CASSNSGWGYGYTF. The CDR3 region has the DNA TGTGCCAGTAGTAATTCAGGGTGGGGCTATGGCTACACCTTC.

This sequence joins TRBV27 and TRBJ1-4; 7 bases match TRBD1. The CDR3 has 12 residues. V lost 8 bases and J lost 8; bases outside the gene matches: 5. Germline loops: CDR1 MNHEY, CDR2 SMNVEV (reference sequence). CDR3 in DNA: TGTGCCAGCGGGACAGTCTTAGAAAAACTGTTTTTT. Translated, it gives CASGTVLEKLFF.

The DNA for the CDR3 is TGTGCCAGCAGTCTAGACGCGAACACCGGGGAGCTGTTTTTT. Its translation is CASSLDANTGELFF. V usage is TRBV6-5 and J usage is TRBJ2-2, with D unclear. V was pared by 5 bases and J by 0 bases, with 7 bases between. CDR3 length equals 14 residues. In germline, CDR1 is MNHEY, CDR2 SVGAGI.

The genes are TRBV5-1 and TRBJ1-2; 7 bases map to TRBD1. The V and J ends lost 0 bases and 4 bases, in that order; junction bases with no gene match: 9. There are 16 residues in the CDR3. Germline V lookup: CDR1 SGHRS, CDR2 YFSETQ. In DNA form, the CDR3 reads TGCGCCAGCAGCTTGGTATCCTCCCCAGGGGGCTATGGCTACACCTTC. It is translated as CASSLVSSPGGYGYTF.

The chain carries TRBV9 and TRBJ2-3; TRBD2 agrees at 12 bases. The CDR3 has 17 residues. Trimming cost V 4 bases and J 6 bases; bases outside gene matches: 12. The V gene's germline CDR1 is SGDLS and CDR2 YYNGEE. The CDR3 protein is CASSSPSGRALHDTQYF. The CDR3 DNA reads as TGTGCCAGCAGCTCCCCTAGCGGGAGGGCCCTACACGATACGCAGTATTTT.

V is TRBV9 and J is TRBJ2-1, with unresolved D. Germline assignment: CDR1 SGDLS and CDR2 YYNGEE. Trimming stripped 4 bases from V and 1 base from J, with 9 bases between. CDR3 length: 14 amino acids. CDR3 in amino acids: CASSSPRSYNEQFF. The CDR3 nucleotides read TGTGCCAGCAGCTCCCCACGGTCCTACAATGAGCAGTTCTTC.

The chain is built from TRBV5-1 and TRBJ1-2; perhaps TRBD1 as D (5 bases). The germline V and J ends were trimmed by 0 bases and 5 bases, with 14 bases remaining between them. The CDR3 totals 15 residues. Germline loops: CDR1 SGHRS, CDR2 YFSETQ. The DNA of the CDR3 is TGCGCCAGCAGCTTGGTAATAGGGCCAGGGTATGGCTACACCTTC. Protein: CASSLVIGPGYGYTF.

The chain uses TRBV28 and TRBJ1-1, with D tentatively TRBD1 (6 bases). The length of the CDR3 is 18 residues. The ends were cut back, 5 bases at V and 4 bases at J, with 26 bases in the middle. Looked up from germline, CDR1 is MDHEN and CDR2 is SYDVKM. Here the CDR3 DNA reads TGTGCCAGCAGTCCCGTCTCTTTGGGGGCCGGATTGGGCACTGAAGCTTTCTTT. Translating it yields CASSPVSLGAGLGTEAFF.